The clone carrying this T cell receptor (beta chain) occurred many times. No antigen is known for it. The same CDR3 arises from other DNA sequences in this sample as well. This specimen belongs to a study of beta chain features in type 1 diabetes. Every bit of the isolated RNA underwent reverse transcription, so sequencing read expressed TCRB transcripts. The protocol was immunoSEQ multiplex PCR, while the TCRdb copy is restricted to in-frame clones and leaves out a portion. The sample yields about 620,000 clones, 15% to 19% seen once. The study, taken as a whole, reports: More deletions and fewer insertions at VDJ junctions were seen in type 1 diabetes patients.

By way of CD45RO/CCR7/CD25/CD127/CD95/CD27, the CD4+ regulatory, stem cell-like memory, central memory and naive cells were sorted. The TCR was taken from a man between 18 and 29 years old in good health. The sample comprised naive CD4+ T cells from blood.

The CDR3: CASSRGPNEKLFF. The CDR3 nucleotides read TGTGCCAGCAGCCGAGGGCCGAATGAAAAACTGTTTTTT. The V call is TRBV14, the J call TRBJ1-4; D remains ambiguous. This CDR3 contains 13 residues. V lost 4 bases to trimming and J lost 5 bases, with 8 bases between them. Germline V gene sequence: CDR1 SGHDN, CDR2 FVKESK.